This entry is about one T cell receptor (beta chain). Its antigen is not identified. Extraction and reverse transcription of RNA yielded cDNA as the sequencing template. TCRdb's table, derived via immunoSEQ multiplex PCR, lists solely in-frame clones and lacks some. The sample comprises around 97,000 clones, just over 85% of which are singletons, and over 8.5% rests with the top ten. The sample is drawn from a study of CD8+ T cells in alopecia areata. General study points: While tofacitinib was given, many expanded lesional clones persisted in scalp and blood.

Treatment reported: oral pan-JAK inhibitor, 5-10 mg twice daily. The TCR originated in a human donor with alopecia areata. This sample comprised CD8+ T cells sorted from blood, obtained at approximately week 31, from a patient treated with tofacitinib.

CDR3 region: CAWVGSGNYEQYF. CDR3 DNA sequence: TGTGCCTGGGTGGGTAGCGGGAACTACGAGCAGTACTTC. The chain uses TRBV30 and TRBJ2-5, with TRBD2 identical over 8 bases. The DNA end is more similar to TRBJ2-7, so the J call may be wrong. Germline V CDR1 and CDR2: GTSNPN, SVGIG (reference sequence). The CDR3 is 13 residues long.